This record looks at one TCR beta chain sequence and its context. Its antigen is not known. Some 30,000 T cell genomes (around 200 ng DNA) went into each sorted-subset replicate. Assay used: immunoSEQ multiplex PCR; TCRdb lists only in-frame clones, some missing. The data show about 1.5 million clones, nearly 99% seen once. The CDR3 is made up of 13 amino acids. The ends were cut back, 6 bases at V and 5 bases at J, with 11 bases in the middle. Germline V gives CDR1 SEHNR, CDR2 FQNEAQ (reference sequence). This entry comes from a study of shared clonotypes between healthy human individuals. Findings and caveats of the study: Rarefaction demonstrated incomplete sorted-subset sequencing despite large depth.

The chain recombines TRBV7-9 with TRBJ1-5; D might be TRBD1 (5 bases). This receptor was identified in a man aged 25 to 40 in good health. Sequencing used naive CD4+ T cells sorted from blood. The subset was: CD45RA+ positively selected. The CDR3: CASSAGRDQPQHF. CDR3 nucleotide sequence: TGTGCCAGCAGTGCCGGCAGGGATCAGCCCCAGCATTTT.